A selection of T cell receptor beta chains follows, all from one sample in a study of blood T cell repertoires in COVID-19. Data came from immunoSEQ multiplex PCR; TCRdb stores just in-frame clones and leaves some out. The data contain 310,000 or so clones, 75% to 90% of them singletons. The sequenced material came from PBMCs or T cells enriched from blood (not recorded which). Receptors were obtained from a woman in her 40s who had recovered from COVID-19. Each CDR3 is given with its conserved first and last residue. Rows may omit the clone size; those that give it use once, few, many or a size class.

cdr3_aa: CASTATGGSTGELFF
v_call: TRBV19
j_call: TRBJ2-2
clone_size: once

cdr3_aa: CASSGSGSGSYNEQFF
v_call: TRBV19
j_call: TRBJ2-1
clone_size: .

cdr3_aa: CSVVRGLAGEPQYF
v_call: TRBV29-1
j_call: TRBJ2-3
clone_size: .

cdr3_aa: CASSPYGRGDEQYF
v_call: TRBV7-9
j_call: TRBJ2-7
clone_size: once

cdr3_aa: CASSPLGGGNYYGYTF
v_call: TRBV14
j_call: TRBJ1-2
clone_size: .

cdr3_aa: CASSQGSGYGNQPQHF
v_call: TRBV3-1/TRBV3-2
j_call: TRBJ1-5
clone_size: .

cdr3_aa: CASSVATVGQQRGNTIYF
v_call: TRBV9
j_call: TRBJ1-3
clone_size: .

cdr3_aa: CASTTPGSGGLQYF
v_call: TRBV6-5
j_call: TRBJ2-5
clone_size: .

cdr3_aa: CASSSIPAGELFF
v_call: TRBV4-3
j_call: TRBJ2-2
clone_size: .

cdr3_aa: CASSPFAAGTSGRSYNEQFF
v_call: TRBV18
j_call: TRBJ2-1
clone_size: .

cdr3_aa: CASSPDSLTDTQYF
v_call: TRBV5-4
j_call: TRBJ2-3
clone_size: .

cdr3_aa: CASSVAVLAGGRFTGELFF
v_call: TRBV9
j_call: TRBJ2-2
clone_size: .

cdr3_aa: CASSNGTKFF
v_call: TRBV21-1
j_call: TRBJ2-1
clone_size: .

cdr3_aa: CASSSGTGSYEQYF
v_call: TRBV28
j_call: TRBJ2-7
clone_size: .

cdr3_aa: CASSFLSRTGELFF
v_call: TRBV7-3
j_call: TRBJ2-2
clone_size: .

cdr3_aa: CASSRTSGSMWTGELFF
v_call: TRBV13
j_call: TRBJ2-2
clone_size: .

cdr3_aa: CASSLVGTPTEAFF
v_call: TRBV7-2
j_call: TRBJ1-1
clone_size: .

cdr3_aa: CASSYQETQYF
v_call: TRBV12-3/TRBV12-4
j_call: TRBJ2-5
clone_size: .

cdr3_aa: CASSLDGGRGAEQFF
v_call: TRBV7-8
j_call: TRBJ2-1
clone_size: once

cdr3_aa: CASGQPKLAQHF
v_call: TRBV28
j_call: TRBJ1-5
clone_size: .

cdr3_aa: CASSVGTSGGSGTDTQYF
v_call: TRBV9
j_call: TRBJ2-3
clone_size: .

cdr3_aa: CATSRDPGARNSPLHF
v_call: TRBV15
j_call: TRBJ1-6
clone_size: .

cdr3_aa: CASSPSGVSNYGYTF
v_call: TRBV7-3
j_call: TRBJ1-2
clone_size: .

cdr3_aa: CASSASLIGAGANVLTF
v_call: TRBV9
j_call: TRBJ2-6
clone_size: .

cdr3_aa: CASSAFRASGRSEQFF
v_call: TRBV2
j_call: TRBJ2-1
clone_size: .

cdr3_aa: CASSEGQGRNSPLHF
v_call: TRBV2
j_call: TRBJ1-6
clone_size: .

cdr3_aa: CASSETGTDTQYF
v_call: TRBV6-5
j_call: TRBJ2-3
clone_size: .

cdr3_aa: CASSMEGAREKLFF
v_call: TRBV19
j_call: TRBJ1-4
clone_size: .

cdr3_aa: CASSLTSTGPNSPLHF
v_call: TRBV19
j_call: TRBJ1-6
clone_size: .